This passage covers 31 T cell receptor beta chains from one sample sequenced in a study of T cells in Graves' hyperthyroidism and ophthalmopathy. It was RNA transcripts that yielded the amplified TCR beta CDR3 regions. The HTBI primer set drove a first-round RT-PCR of the TCR CDR3. TCRdb ran MiXCR on the multiplex PCR reads and lists one entry per CDR3 protein. This repertoire shows around 300,000 distinct CDR3 sequences, approximately 13% found once; its top ten account for roughly 7.9%. The specimen sequenced was blood. Every receptor here comes from a woman aged 40 to 49 with Graves' hyperthyroidism.

This clonotype was seen repeatedly, ten times or more. The rearrangement links TRBV7-8 to TRBJ2-4, with D unclear. Trimming removed 5 bases from V and 0 bases from J, with 17 bases in between. The CDR3 is 17 residues long. Germline V lookup: CDR1 SGHVS, CDR2 FQNEAQ. The CDR3 nucleotides are TGTGCCAGCAGCCCCCGGCCTCCAGGCCCAGCCAAAAACATTCAGTACTTC. It is translated as CASSPRPPGPAKNIQYF.

This clonotype was seen ten or more times. The genes are TRBV28 and TRBJ2-1; 10 positions match TRBD1. CDR3 length: 15 amino acids. Germline CDR1 and CDR2: MDHEN and SYDVKM. Trimming cost V 5 bases and J 7 bases; bases outside gene matches: 8. CDR3 DNA sequence: TGTGCCAGCAGTGGAGGGGACAGGGGTTGGAATGAGCAGTTCTTC. Protein sequence: CASSGGDRGWNEQFF.

At least ten counts were recorded for this clonotype. The J gene is TRBJ2-7, the V gene TRBV7-8; maybe TRBD1 (7 bases). Germline assignment: CDR1 SGHVS and CDR2 FQNEAQ. This CDR3 is built from 14 residues. Trimming removed 5 bases from V and 1 base from J, with 12 bases in between. CDR3 sequence (DNA): TGTGCCAGCAGCCTGCAGGGGGGTTCCTACGAGCAGTACTTC. Its translation: CASSLQGGSYEQYF.

This clonotype was found many times. The chain carries TRBV6-1 and TRBJ2-7; 9 bases agree with TRBD1. The CDR3 contains 15 residues. The germline CDR1 and CDR2 sequences are MNHNS and SASEGT. Trimming cost V 2 bases and J 1 base; bases outside gene matches: 3. The CDR3 sequence is CASSEWGTGSYEQYF. In DNA, the CDR3 is TGTGCCAGCAGTGAATGGGGGACAGGGTCCTACGAGCAGTACTTC.

This clonotype was observed at least ten times. CDR3 DNA sequence: TGTGCCAGCTGCCAACTGAACCTCGGCGCAGATACGCAGTATTTT. Translated: CASCQLNLGADTQYF. The chain is built from TRBV2 and TRBJ2-3; D ambiguous. Trimming shortened V by 8 bases and J by 4 bases, and 19 bases separated the two germline ends. The CDR3 extends over 15 amino acids. Germline-derived CDR1 and CDR2 are SNHLY and FYNNEI.

The CDR3 region is CSAREELAGGATGELFF. DNA of the CDR3: TGCAGTGCTAGAGAAGAACTAGCGGGAGGAGCGACCGGGGAGCTGTTTTTT. V gene TRBV20-1 combines with J gene TRBJ2-2; 12 bases map to TRBD2. The V and J ends lost 0 bases and 5 bases, in that order; junction bases with no gene match: 7. The CDR3 is 17 amino acids. Germline values: CDR1 DFQATT, CDR2 SNEGSKA (reference sequence).

V usage is TRBV13 and J usage is TRBJ2-1, with 10 bases that match TRBD2. Germline trimming cut 4 bases from V and 3 bases from J; bases unmatched to any gene: 15. CDR1 and CDR2 (germline): PRHDT, FYEKMQ (reference sequence). This CDR3 region has 19 residues. Here the CDR3 reads CASSSLGLAAWSFYNEQFF. CDR3 coding DNA: TGTGCCAGCAGCTCACTCGGACTAGCGGCATGGAGCTTCTACAATGAGCAGTTCTTC.

There are many counts of this clonotype. V is TRBV20-1 and J is TRBJ2-7; 8 bases match TRBD1. The CDR3 has 14 amino acids. Germline V gene data show CDR1 as DFQATT and CDR2 as SNEGSKA (reference sequence). V shed 0 bases and J 5 bases; nucleotides not matched to a gene: 6. The CDR3 sequence is CSARDNRGSNEQYF. The DNA for the CDR3 is TGCAGTGCTAGAGACAACAGGGGGAGTAACGAGCAGTACTTC.

The V call is TRBV27, the J call TRBJ1-3, with 12 bases identical to TRBD1. The V segment lost 6 bases and the J segment 4 bases; nucleotides outside the gene matches: 4. The CDR3 is 15 amino acids. Germline V lookup: CDR1 MNHEY, CDR2 SMNVEV (reference sequence). Here the CDR3 reads CASRGTGGGGNTIYF. In nucleotides, the CDR3 is TGTGCCAGCAGGGGGACAGGGGGCGGCGGAAACACCATATATTTT.

The V and J genes are TRBV5-4 and TRBJ2-5, with a tentative D call TRBD1 (5 bases). The V gene lost 1 base and the J gene lost 5 bases, with 15 bases spanning the gap. The germline V gene has CDR1 SGHNT and CDR2 YYREEE (reference sequence). The CDR3 totals 15 residues. Here the CDR3 reads CASSLKRQGHETQYF. As DNA, the CDR3 is TGTGCCAGCAGCTTGAAGCGCCAGGGTCACGAGACCCAGTACTTC.

This clonotype has at least ten counts. This chain uses TRBV2 with TRBJ2-3, with no clear D. CDR1 and CDR2 from the germline V gene are SNHLY and FYNNEI. CDR3 length: 11 residues. Between the trimmed V and J ends, which lost 2 bases and 7 bases, there was a span of 4 bases. The CDR3 spells CASSEKNTQYF. In nucleotides, the CDR3 is TGTGCCAGCAGTGAAAAGAATACGCAGTATTTT.

The rearrangement links TRBV7-9 to TRBJ2-2; TRBD2 matches 10 bases. The CDR3 contains 15 residues. The trim removed 5 bases at V and 3 bases at J, leaving 3 bases unmatched. Per germline, CDR1 SEHNR and CDR2 FQNEAQ (reference sequence). The CDR3 nucleotides are TGTGCCAGCAGCAGGACTAGCGGAGACACCGGGGAGCTGTTTTTT. It translates to CASSRTSGDTGELFF.

This clonotype was counted at least ten times. The chain carries TRBV11-2 and TRBJ2-1; 7 bases match TRBD2. Trimming at V came to 6 bases and at J to 8 bases, leaving 13 bases not matched to a gene. This CDR3 contains 15 residues. The germline CDR1 and CDR2 sequences are SGHAT and FQNNGV. The CDR3 reads CASRNLLPGGHEQFF. The CDR3 DNA sequence: TGTGCCAGCAGAAATCTCCTACCGGGAGGCCATGAGCAGTTCTTC.

This clonotype was seen repeatedly, ten times or more. The J gene is TRBJ2-5, the V gene TRBV12-3 or TRBV12-4; 15 nucleotides align to TRBD2. V lost 4 bases, J lost 4 bases, and 4 bases stayed unmatched. This CDR3 region has 16 residues. The CDR3 protein is CASSSGLAGGLETQYF. CDR3 bases: TGTGCCAGCAGTTCAGGACTAGCGGGAGGGCTAGAGACCCAGTACTTC.

The chain has TRBV20-1 and TRBJ2-3; D possibly corresponds to TRBD2 (6 bases). Germline assignment: CDR1 DFQATT and CDR2 SNEGSKA (reference sequence). The CDR3 sequence is 15 residues long. V was pared by 2 bases and J by 2 bases, with 14 bases between. The CDR3 coding sequence is TGCAGTGCTAGACCGACGGGGGTGACCACAGATACGCAGTATTTT. This gives the protein CSARPTGVTTDTQYF.

The table lists this clonotype with many counts. The chain recombines TRBV18 with TRBJ2-3; TRBD2 matches 7 bases. Losses at the gene ends were 2 bases for V and 4 bases for J; bases not matched to a gene: 3. This CDR3 region has 14 residues. Germline V lookup: CDR1 KGHSH, CDR2 LQKENI. The CDR3 here is CASSPSGTPDTQYF. CDR3 nucleotides: TGTGCCAGCTCACCAAGCGGGACCCCAGATACGCAGTATTTT.

This clonotype was counted only a few times. The V call is TRBV18, the J call TRBJ1-5, with D hard to call. Trimming removed 4 bases from V and 0 bases from J, with 13 bases in between. CDR1 and CDR2 (germline): KGHSH, LQKENI. CDR3 length equals 16 residues. The CDR3 DNA follows: TGTGCCAGCTCACACCAGGTTGTAAATAGCAATCAGCCCCAGCATTTT. It is translated as CASSHQVVNSNQPQHF.

Many counts were recorded for this clonotype. CDR3 region: CAIRGTSGVTDTQYF. The CDR3 nucleotides read TGTGCCATCAGAGGGACTAGCGGAGTCACAGATACGCAGTATTTT. The J gene is TRBJ2-3, the V gene TRBV10-3, with 11 bases fitting TRBD2. V lost 6 bases and J lost 2; bases outside the gene matches: 4. Germline V gives CDR1 ENHRY, CDR2 SYGVKD. The CDR3 extends over 15 amino acids.

This clonotype appeared many times. CDR3 in DNA: TGCAGCGTTGGTAGTGCGGCCGGGGGGCAGCCCCAGCATTTT. It yields the protein CSVGSAAGGQPQHF. This chain connects TRBV29-1 to TRBJ1-5, with D possibly matching TRBD1 (5 bases). The CDR3 length is 14 residues. V was clipped by 4 bases and J by 7 bases, with 17 bases between them. Germline V gene lookup returns CDR1 SQVTM and CDR2 ANQGSEA.

This clonotype was recorded at least ten times. CDR3 nucleotides: TGTGCCAGCAGCCAATCCGGGCCCTGGGAAGAGACCCAGTACTTC. Encoded protein: CASSQSGPWEETQYF. The chain recombines TRBV3-1 with TRBJ2-5; no clear D. Trimming shortened V by 2 bases and J by 3 bases, and 13 bases separated the two germline ends. Germline CDR1 is LGHDT and CDR2 is YNNKEL (reference sequence). The CDR3 contains 15 residues.

This clonotype came up many times. J is TRBJ2-7 and V is TRBV7-2, with 8 bases lining up with TRBD1. The CDR3 has 15 residues. Germline trimming cut 3 bases from V and 2 bases from J; bases unmatched to any gene: 6. The germline V gene encodes CDR1 SGHTA and CDR2 FQGNSA. The CDR3: CASSLQGQATYEQYF. The CDR3 DNA is TGTGCCAGCAGCTTGCAGGGACAGGCCACCTACGAGCAGTACTTC. Complete variable domain (other parts from reference TRBV7-2 and TRBJ2-7): GAGVSQSPSNKVTEKGKDVELRCDPISGHTALYWYRQSLGQGLEFLIYFQGNSAPDKSGLPSDRFSAERTGGSVSTLTIQRTQQEDSAVYLCASSLQGQATYEQYFGPGTRLTVT.

In the case of this clonotype: Possible read error: a much larger clone is one base away. DNA of the CDR3: TGTGCCAGCGCAAGCCTAGGGGCCTACGAGCAGGACTTC. It translates to CASASLGAYEQDF. V and J are TRBV18 and TRBJ2-7; weak D call: TRBD1 (5 bases). CDR3 length: 13 amino acids. CDR1 and CDR2 from the germline V gene are KGHSH and LQKENI.

This clonotype was found many times. CDR3 residues: CASSALGVNTIYF. CDR3 coding DNA: TGTGCCAGCAGTGCCCTCGGGGTCAACACCATATATTTT. The chain employs TRBV2 and TRBJ1-3; D gene ambiguous. Trimming removed 4 bases at V and 7 bases at J, with 11 bases between. Germline-derived CDR1 and CDR2 are SNHLY and FYNNEI. The CDR3 loop spans 13 amino acids.

This clonotype was picked up many times. This chain connects TRBV2 to TRBJ2-7; a weak D match, TRBD1 (6 bases). Trimming stripped 0 bases from V and 8 bases from J, with 14 bases between. Germline V lookup: CDR1 SNHLY, CDR2 FYNNEI. The CDR3 is made up of 14 amino acids. DNA for the CDR3: TGTGCCAGCAGTGAAGCGCTAGGTGGGGGCCAGCAGTACTTC. Its protein product is CASSEALGGGQQYF.

The sample holds many counts of this clonotype. CDR3 nucleotide sequence: TGCAGTGCCCTCCGGGCCAACGCTGGGGCGGATACGCAGTATTTT. Protein product: CSALRANAGADTQYF. This chain uses TRBV20-1 with TRBJ2-3, with TRBD1 as a possible D gene (5 bases). V dropped 6 bases and J dropped 6 bases, with 22 bases sitting between them. CDR1 DFQATT and CDR2 SNEGSKA come from the germline V gene (reference sequence). The CDR3 is 15 residues long.

This clonotype was detected ten times or more. The chain combines TRBV24-1 with TRBJ1-2, with D perhaps matching TRBD1 (6 bases). The CDR3 sequence is 15 residues long. CDR1 is KGHDR and CDR2 is SFDVKD in the germline V gene. Trimming took off 4 bases at V and 0 bases at J, with 11 bases between the two ends. CDR3 residues: CATSDPTGTNYGYTF. CDR3 nucleotides: TGTGCCACCAGTGACCCCACAGGGACTAACTATGGCTACACCTTC.

This chain connects TRBV13 to TRBJ1-4; the D is unclear. Trimming took 6 bases from V and 7 from J, leaving 9 bases between them. Germline CDR1 and CDR2: PRHDT and FYEKMQ (reference sequence). The CDR3 totals 12 residues. CDR3 loop: CASSDILEKLFF. The DNA of the CDR3 is TGTGCCAGCAGTGACATCCTTGAAAAACTGTTTTTT.

This clonotype was detected once. A much larger clone is a single base away; this may be a read error. V and J are TRBV27 and TRBJ2-7, with 10 bases fitting TRBD2. The CDR3 totals 14 residues. The germline gives CDR1 MNHEY, CDR2 SMNVEV (reference sequence). Losses at the gene ends were 5 bases for V and 5 bases for J; bases not matched to a gene: 6. CDR3 nucleotide sequence: TGTGCCAGCAGTATCCGGACTAGCGGCGACGAGCAGTACTTC. Its translation: CASSIRTSGDEQYF.

This clonotype was found many times. The chain is built from TRBV30 and TRBJ1-4; D call uncertain. CDR3 length equals 12 residues. V shed 2 bases and J shed 9 bases, with 10 bases lying between them. The germline V gene encodes CDR1 GTSNPN and CDR2 SVGIG (reference sequence). The CDR3 loop reads CAWSTGRQKLFF. In DNA form, the CDR3 reads TGTGCCTGGAGTACGGGGAGACAAAAACTGTTTTTT.

This clonotype was seen a few times. The J gene is TRBJ2-3, the V gene TRBV2, with 14 bases identical to TRBD2. The V segment lost 6 bases and the J segment 5 bases; nucleotides outside the gene matches: 4. CDR3 length equals 15 residues. Germline V gene sequence: CDR1 SNHLY, CDR2 FYNNEI. CDR3 sequence (DNA): TGTGCCAGCAGCGGGACTAGCGGGGGTAGAGATACGCAGTATTTT. It is translated as CASSGTSGGRDTQYF.

There are many counts of this clonotype. The chain recombines TRBV6-1 with TRBJ1-2; D is perhaps TRBD1 (6 bases). The CDR3 is made up of 14 amino acids. Deletions cut 6 bases from V and 3 bases from J, with 14 bases between. Germline V gene data show CDR1 as MNHNS and CDR2 as SASEGT. The CDR3 is CASRTRGGHYGYTF. The DNA of the CDR3 is TGTGCCAGCAGAACGAGAGGGGGACACTATGGCTACACCTTC.